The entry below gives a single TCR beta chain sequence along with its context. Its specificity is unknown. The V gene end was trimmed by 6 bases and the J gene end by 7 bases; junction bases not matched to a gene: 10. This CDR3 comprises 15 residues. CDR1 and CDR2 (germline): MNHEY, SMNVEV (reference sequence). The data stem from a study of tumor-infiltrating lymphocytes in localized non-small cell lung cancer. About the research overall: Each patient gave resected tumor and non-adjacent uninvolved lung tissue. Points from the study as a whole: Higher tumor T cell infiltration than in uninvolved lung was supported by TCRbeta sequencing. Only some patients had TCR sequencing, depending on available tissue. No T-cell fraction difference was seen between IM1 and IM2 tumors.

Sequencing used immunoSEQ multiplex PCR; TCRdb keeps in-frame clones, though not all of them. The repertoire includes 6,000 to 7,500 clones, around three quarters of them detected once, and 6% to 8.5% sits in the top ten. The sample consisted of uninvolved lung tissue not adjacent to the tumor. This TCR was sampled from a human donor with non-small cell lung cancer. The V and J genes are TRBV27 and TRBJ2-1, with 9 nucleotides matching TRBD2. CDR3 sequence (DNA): TGTGCCAGCAGCCCCATAGCGGGGGTGGTAAATGAGCAGTTCTTC. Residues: CASSPIAGVVNEQFF.